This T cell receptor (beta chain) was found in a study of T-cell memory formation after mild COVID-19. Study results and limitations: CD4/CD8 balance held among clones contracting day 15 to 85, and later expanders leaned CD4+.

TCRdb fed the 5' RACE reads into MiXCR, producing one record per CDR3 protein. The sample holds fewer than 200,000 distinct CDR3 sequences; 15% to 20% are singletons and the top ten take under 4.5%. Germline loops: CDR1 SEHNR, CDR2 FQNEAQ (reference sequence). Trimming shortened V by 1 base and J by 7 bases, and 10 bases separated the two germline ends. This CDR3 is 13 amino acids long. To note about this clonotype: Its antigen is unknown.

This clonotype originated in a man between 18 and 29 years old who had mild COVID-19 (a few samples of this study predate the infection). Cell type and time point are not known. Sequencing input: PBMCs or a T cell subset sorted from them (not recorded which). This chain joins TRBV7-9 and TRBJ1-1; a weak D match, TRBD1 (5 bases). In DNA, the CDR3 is TGTGCCAGCAGCTTAGGGCAGGGCAATGAAGCTTTCTTT. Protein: CASSLGQGNEAFF.